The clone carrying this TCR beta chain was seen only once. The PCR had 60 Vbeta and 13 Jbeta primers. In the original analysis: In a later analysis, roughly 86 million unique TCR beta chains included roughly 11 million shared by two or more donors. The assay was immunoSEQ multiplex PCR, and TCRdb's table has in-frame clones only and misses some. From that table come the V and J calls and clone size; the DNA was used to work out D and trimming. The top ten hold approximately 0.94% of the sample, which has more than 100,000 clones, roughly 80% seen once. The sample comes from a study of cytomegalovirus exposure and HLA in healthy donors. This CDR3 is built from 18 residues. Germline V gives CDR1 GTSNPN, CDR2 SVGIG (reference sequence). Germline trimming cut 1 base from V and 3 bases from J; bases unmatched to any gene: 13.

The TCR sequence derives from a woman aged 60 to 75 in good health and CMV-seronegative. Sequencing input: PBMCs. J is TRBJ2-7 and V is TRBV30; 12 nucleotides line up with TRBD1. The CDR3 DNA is TGTGCCTGGAGTGCAGGGACAGGGGGCACCGGAAGATACTACGAGCAGTACTTC. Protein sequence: CAWSAGTGGTGRYYEQYF. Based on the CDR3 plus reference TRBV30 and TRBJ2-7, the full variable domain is SQTIHQWPATLVQPVGSPLSLECTVEGTSNPNLYWYRQAAGRGLQLLFYSVGIGQISSEVPQNLSASRPQDRQFILSSKKLLLSDSGFYLCAWSAGTGGTGRYYEQYFGPGTRLTVT.